The sequence of this T cell receptor beta chain was determined in a study of type 1 regulatory T cells (dated by TCRdb to the early 2020s). With respect to the entire study: The study characterized an in vitro protocol that generated a Tr1-enriched, alloantigen-specific CD4 T cell product named T-allo10. T-allo10 was being tested clinically in patients with hematological malignancies who were undergoing allogeneic hematopoietic stem cell transplantation.

CDR1 MGHRA and CDR2 YSYEKL are derived from the germline V gene. CDR3 length: 12 amino acids, cysteine to phenylalanine. This entry keeps only the CDR3 DNA: 36 bases, framed from base 1. The junction shows trimming of 0 bases on V and 6 bases on J, plus 5 bases between the germline ends. A remark on this clonotype: Its antigen is currently not known. The input lacks base qualities; no much larger clone sits a single base away.

Sequencer: Illumina MiSeq. TCRdb took the public reads, trimmed them with fastp at Q25, ran MiXCR for clone calling and kept in-frame beta chains. CDR3 protein duplicates are merged, each entry listing the most common genes and DNA. The sample contains 80,000 to 100,000 distinct CDR3 sequences, less than 40% of them found a single time. The ten largest make up 2.2% of the sample. This TCR came from a human donor in good health. The chain is encoded by TRBV4-1 joined to TRBJ1-2; the D gene lacks a confident call. The sequenced sample consisted of CD4+ T cells, either the whole sample or a sorted fraction (not recorded which). The base sequence is TGCGCCAGCAGCCAAGAGAGGGATGGCTACACCTTC. Its protein reads: CASSQERDGYTF.